This T cell receptor beta chain was sequenced during a study of blood T cell repertoires in COVID-19. The protocol was immunoSEQ multiplex PCR, while the TCRdb copy is restricted to in-frame clones and leaves out a portion. The sample yields around 480,000 clones, about 87% seen once. The CDR3 has 15 amino acids. V lost 6 bases, J lost 5 bases, and 19 bases lay in between. The V gene's germline CDR1 is LGHNA and CDR2 YNFKEQ. This TCR derives from a woman between 50 and 59 years old with COVID-19, enrolled during active disease. The genes are TRBV4-2 and TRBJ1-2, with D hard to call. The specimen sequenced was peripheral blood. The CDR3 region has the DNA TGTGCCAGCAGAGTGGCTCGGGAGTCGCTGTATGGCTACACCTTC. Protein product: CASRVARESLYGYTF.